This TCR beta chain was retrieved from a study of blood T cell repertoires in COVID-19. Background on the study: Acute-phase and convalescent COVID-19 samples originated in the United States, Italy and Spain. In each case, the material was cDNA or gDNA derived from T cells, B-cell-depleted T cells, or PBMCs.

Germline V CDR1 and CDR2: LNHNV, YYDKDF (reference sequence). This CDR3 spans 14 amino acids. The V end lost 0 bases, the J end lost 2 bases, and 7 bases lay between the germline ends. In the original analysis: Scientists estimated how many nucleated cells there were by amplifying reference gene primers. TCRdb's table, derived via immunoSEQ multiplex PCR, lists solely in-frame clones and lacks some. The DNA was the basis for D and trimming; V, J and clone size are from that table. The repertoire holds about 140,000 clones, approximately 88% seen once, with just under 0.95% in the top ten. Sequenced input: peripheral blood. This clonotype was obtained from a woman aged 50 to 60 with acute or convalescent COVID-19. This chain joins TRBV15 and TRBJ1-2; D is undetermined. The CDR3 spells CATSRDPENYGYTF. The CDR3 nucleotides are TGTGCCACCAGCAGAGACCCGGAGAACTATGGCTACACCTTC.